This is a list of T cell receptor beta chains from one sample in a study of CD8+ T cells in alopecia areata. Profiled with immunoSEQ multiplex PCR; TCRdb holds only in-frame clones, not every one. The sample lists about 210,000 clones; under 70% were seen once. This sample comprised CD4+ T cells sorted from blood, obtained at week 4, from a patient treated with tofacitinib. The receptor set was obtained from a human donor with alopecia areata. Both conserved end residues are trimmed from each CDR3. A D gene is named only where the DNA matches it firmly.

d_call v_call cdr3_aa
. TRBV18 ASSPSRVATDTQY
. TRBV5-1 ASSYTTGNTEAF
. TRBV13 ASRKGGRSGYT
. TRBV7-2 ASSSTGTTNYGYT
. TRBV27 ASSFGGAGAQY
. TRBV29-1 SGRGDRTEAF
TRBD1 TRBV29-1 SVGTVEQY
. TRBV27 ASSHGGWLPEDSPLH
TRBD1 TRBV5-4 ASSRDSYGYT
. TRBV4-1 ASSRETGLNTEAF
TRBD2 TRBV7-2 ASSGTSGGRNAGELF
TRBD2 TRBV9 ASKTSGSGTQY
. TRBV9 ASSGARGIGTDTQY
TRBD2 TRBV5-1 ASSFIGGQETQY
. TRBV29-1 SATGSANTGELF
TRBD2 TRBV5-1 ASSSSGGTGELF
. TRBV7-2 ASSFLLGGAKNIQY